The rows below give T cell receptor beta chains drawn from one sample of a study of Ad26.COV2.S vaccination and SARS-CoV-2 variants. Repertoires were generated with immunoSEQ multiplex PCR, while TCRdb's copy carries only in-frame clones and drops some. In the table there are about 94,000 clones, approximately 81% of which are singletons. The sample here was peripheral blood, taken after recovery from COVID-19. The source of these receptors is a human donor who had recovered from COVID-19. The CDR3 runs from the conserved cysteine through the conserved F or W. A D gene is named only where the DNA matches it firmly. Part of the rows lack a size; the others show once, few, many or a class for expanded clones.

CDR3 protein | CDR3 DNA | J gene | V gene | clone size | D gene
CASSPTGVTEAFF | TGTGCCAGCAGTCCGACAGGGGTAACTGAAGCTTTCTTT | TRBJ1-1 | TRBV12-3/TRBV12-4 | - | TRBD1
CASSQDLGGRQYNEQFF | TGCGCCAGCAGCCAAGATTTGGGCGGGAGGCAGTACAATGAGCAGTTCTTC | TRBJ2-1 | TRBV4-3 | - | TRBD2
CASSLNPATGGGGYTF | TGTGCCAGCAGCTTAAATCCCGCAACAGGGGGTGGAGGCTACACCTTC | TRBJ1-2 | TRBV7-3 | - | TRBD1
CASSQEGDYGYTF | TGCGCCAGCAGTCAAGAGGGAGACTATGGCTACACCTTC | TRBJ1-2 | TRBV23-1 | few | -
CASSLGGGRGPYEQYF | TGTGCCAGCAGTCTAGGAGGGGGCAGGGGGCCCTACGAGCAGTACTTC | TRBJ2-7 | TRBV3-1/TRBV3-2 | - | TRBD1
CASSPRTEAFF | TGTGCCAGCAGCCCCCGGACTGAAGCTTTCTTT | TRBJ1-1 | TRBV12-3/TRBV12-4 | few | -
CASRLDSSSYNEQFF | TGTGCCAGCAGACTAGACAGTAGCTCCTACAATGAGCAGTTCTTC | TRBJ2-1 | TRBV3-1/TRBV3-2 | - | -
CASSLTGMNTGELFF | TGTGCCAGCAGCTTAACGGGAATGAACACCGGGGAGCTGTTTTTT | TRBJ2-2 | TRBV7-8 | - | -
CASSDPGGSQPQHF | TGTGCCAGCAGTGACCCAGGGGGGAGTCAGCCCCAGCATTTT | TRBJ1-5 | TRBV6-2/TRBV6-3 | - | TRBD1
CASSKVARRQETQYF | TGTGCCAGCAGCAAAGTGGCGCGGAGACAAGAGACCCAGTACTTC | TRBJ2-5 | TRBV21-1 | few | -
CAGDGSGSADTQYF | TGTGCCGGTGACGGGAGCGGGAGTGCAGATACGCAGTATTTT | TRBJ2-3 | TRBV2 | - | TRBD2
CASSGGLQGRPSNYGYTF | TGTGCCAGCAGTGGGGGGTTACAGGGACGACCCTCTAACTATGGCTACACCTTC | TRBJ1-2 | TRBV2 | few | -
CASSPDGYNYGYTF | TGTGCCAGCAGCCCGGACGGATATAACTATGGCTACACCTTC | TRBJ1-2 | TRBV5-4 | - | -
CSASGSWGTDTQYF | TGCAGTGCTAGTGGGTCCTGGGGCACAGATACGCAGTATTTT | TRBJ2-3 | TRBV20-1 | once | -
CASSWATETQYF | TGTGCCAGCAGTTGGGCTACAGAGACCCAGTACTTC | TRBJ2-5 | TRBV12-3/TRBV12-4 | - | -
CSAIEQTNPLHF | TGCAGTGCTATTGAACAGACTAATCCCCTCCACTTT | TRBJ1-6 | TRBV20-1 | - | -
CASSPPTESYGYTF | TGTGCCAGCTCACCCCCGACAGAGAGCTATGGCTACACCTTC | TRBJ1-2 | TRBV18 | few | -
CASSVGGDRAFYEQYF | TGTGCCAGCAGCGTAGGTGGGGACAGGGCCTTCTACGAGCAGTACTTC | TRBJ2-7 | TRBV9 | - | TRBD1
CASSSRDISGNTIYF | TGTGCCAGCAGTTCCAGGGATATCTCTGGAAACACCATATATTTT | TRBJ1-3 | TRBV6-2/TRBV6-3 | - | -
CAGSKYRGSYEQYF | TGTGCCGGCAGTAAATACAGGGGATCCTACGAGCAGTACTTC | TRBJ2-7 | TRBV6-5 | - | TRBD1
CASSLSGVSPLHF | TGTGCCAGCAGTTTGTCAGGGGTCTCACCCCTCCACTTT | TRBJ1-6 | TRBV28 | - | -
CASSQDFRDEAFF | TGTGCCAGCAGCCAAGATTTCAGGGATGAAGCTTTCTTT | TRBJ1-1 | TRBV3-1/TRBV3-2 | - | -
CASSSGTSGARELFF | TGTGCCAGCAGTTCCGGGACTAGCGGAGCCAGGGAGCTGTTTTTT | TRBJ2-2 | TRBV28 | - | TRBD2
CASSPGVTVNTGELFF | TGTGCCAGCAGCCCGGGGGTGACAGTGAACACCGGGGAGCTGTTTTTT | TRBJ2-2 | TRBV5-4 | - | -
CASSQRLAARGGYNEQFF | TGCGCCAGCAGCCAACGACTAGCGGCCCGGGGAGGCTACAATGAGCAGTTCTTC | TRBJ2-1 | TRBV4-1 | - | TRBD2
CASRRSSRNTEAFF | TGTGCCAGCAGACGGAGTAGTAGGAACACTGAAGCTTTCTTT | TRBJ1-1 | TRBV27 | - | -
CASSVVAGDGDEQFF | TGCGCCAGCAGTGTCGTAGCGGGAGATGGTGATGAGCAGTTCTTC | TRBJ2-1 | TRBV10-2 | - | TRBD2
CASSLDPRGSNTEAFF | TGTGCCAGCAGCTTGGACCCCAGGGGGTCCAACACTGAAGCTTTCTTT | TRBJ1-1 | TRBV5-4 | - | TRBD1
CASSLAGTSGSDTQYF | TGCGCCAGCAGCTTGGCCGGGACTAGCGGCTCAGATACGCAGTATTTT | TRBJ2-3 | TRBV5-1 | few | TRBD2
CASSLAGPLKAQFF | TGTGCCAGCAGCTTAGCTGGACCCCTGAAAGCGCAGTTCTTC | TRBJ2-1 | TRBV7-9 | - | -
CASSPEWGSNYGYTF | TGTGCCAGCTCACCAGAGTGGGGCTCCAACTATGGCTACACCTTC | TRBJ1-2 | TRBV18 | - | -
CASSGTDYGYTF | TGTGCCAGCAGTGGGACGGATTATGGCTACACCTTC | TRBJ1-2 | TRBV28 | - | -
CASSIVPRNTEAFF | TGTGCCAGTAGTATAGTGCCAAGGAACACTGAAGCTTTCTTT | TRBJ1-1 | TRBV19 | - | -
CASRIGNIQYF | TGTGCCAGCAGGATTGGCAACATTCAGTACTTC | TRBJ2-4 | TRBV28 | few | -
CASSFWAGLQETQYF | TGTGCCAGCAGCTTTTGGGCGGGTTTACAAGAGACCCAGTACTTC | TRBJ2-5 | TRBV11-3 | - | -
CASSPLLMDEGTQYF | TGTGCCAGCAGCCCTCTACTTATGGACGAGGGGACGCAGTATTTT | TRBJ2-3 | TRBV9 | - | -
CASSRGTGTYEQYF | TGCGCCAGCAGCCGCGGGACAGGGACCTACGAGCAGTACTTC | TRBJ2-7 | TRBV4-1 | - | TRBD1
CASRSDRDLNYNEQFF | TGTGCCAGCAGATCAGACCGGGACTTAAATTACAATGAGCAGTTCTTC | TRBJ2-1 | TRBV28 | - | -
CASSLAVYEQFF | TGTGCCAGCAGCTTGGCCGTATATGAGCAGTTCTTC | TRBJ2-1 | TRBV5-7 | - | -
CASSLAGPGTEAFF | TGTGCCAGCAGCTTAGCAGGGCCAGGCACTGAAGCTTTCTTT | TRBJ1-1 | TRBV7-9 | - | -
CASSRYMGNNQPQHF | TGTGCCAGCAGCCGATACATGGGCAACAATCAGCCCCAGCATTTT | TRBJ1-5 | TRBV28 | - | -
CAISGGRGPAYNEQFF | TGTGCCATCAGTGGGGGCAGGGGACCCGCCTACAATGAGCAGTTCTTC | TRBJ2-1 | TRBV10-3 | - | -
CASSLDTITDTQYF | TGTGCCAGCAGCTTAGATACGATCACAGATACGCAGTATTTT | TRBJ2-3 | TRBV11-2 | - | -
CSVDPDRGGTEAFF | TGCAGCGTTGATCCCGACAGGGGAGGCACTGAAGCTTTCTTT | TRBJ1-1 | TRBV29-1 | few | TRBD1
CSVARRGDGSEQFF | TGCAGCGTTGCAAGGAGGGGTGATGGTAGTGAGCAGTTCTTC | TRBJ2-1 | TRBV29-1 | - | -
CASREKSNQPQHF | TGCGCCAGCAGGGAAAAGAGCAATCAGCCCCAGCATTTT | TRBJ1-5 | TRBV5-1 | - | -
CASSHGGGAGELFF | TGCGCCAGCAGCCACGGGGGGGGAGCCGGGGAGCTGTTTTTT | TRBJ2-2 | TRBV4-3 | - | TRBD2
CASSQTRLAGGNNEQFF | TGCGCCAGCAGCCAGACACGGCTAGCGGGGGGGAACAATGAGCAGTTCTTC | TRBJ2-1 | TRBV4-3 | - | TRBD2
CASSLSGETQYF | TGCGCCAGCAGCTTGTCAGGAGAGACCCAGTACTTC | TRBJ2-5 | TRBV5-1 | - | -
CASSQGTSGGSNEQFF | TGCGCCAGCAGCCAAGGAACAAGCGGGGGATCCAATGAGCAGTTCTTC | TRBJ2-1 | TRBV4-3 | - | TRBD2
CASSLLGTGGSYEQYF | TGTGCCAGCAGTCTTCTTGGTACAGGAGGCTCCTACGAGCAGTACTTC | TRBJ2-7 | TRBV27 | - | -
CASAPGLYYEQYF | TGCGCCAGCGCACCCGGGTTGTACTACGAGCAGTACTTC | TRBJ2-7 | TRBV4-3 | - | -
CASSLDLAGGAYNEQFF | TGTGCCAGCAGCTTAGATCTGGCGGGAGGAGCCTACAATGAGCAGTTCTTC | TRBJ2-1 | TRBV11-3 | - | TRBD2
CASSDFLGDYSNQPQHF | TGTGCCAGCAGTGATTTCCTGGGTGACTATAGCAATCAGCCCCAGCATTTT | TRBJ1-5 | TRBV2 | once | -
CASSPRTSGSRAKNIQYF | TGTGCCAGCAGCCCGAGGACTAGCGGGAGTCGAGCCAAAAACATTCAGTACTTC | TRBJ2-4 | TRBV7-9 | - | TRBD2
CASRLEQVFF | TGTGCCAGCAGATTGGAACAGGTTTTTTTC | TRBJ2-7 | TRBV2 | - | -
CAGTGRNTIYF | TGTGCCGGGACAGGGAGAAACACCATATATTTT | TRBJ1-3 | TRBV2 | - | TRBD1